The T cell receptor (beta chain) described here comes from a study of beta chain features in type 1 diabetes. The overall study: No patient-donor differences in age, gender, total cells or subset yield.

Naive, central memory, regulatory and stem cell-like memory cells within the CD4+ compartment were sorted using CD45RO/CCR7/CD25/CD127/CD95/CD27. On this clone: Its antigen is as yet unknown.

Study-wide results and limits: Type 1 diabetes patients showed fewer insertions and more deletions at VDJ junctions. Cells expressing TCR highly could be over-represented by cDNA sequencing.

Reverse transcribing all isolated RNA meant expressed TCRB transcripts were sequenced. The method was immunoSEQ multiplex PCR; TCRdb's version includes in-frame clones alone and lacks a portion of them. The sample has 430,000 or so clones, about an eighth seen once. This receptor was taken from a woman between 18 and 29 years old in good health. What was sequenced was naive CD4+ T cells from blood.

The chain's CDR3 is CASSIKAVGQGAYGYTF. The CDR3 nucleotides read TGTGCCAGCAGCATCAAGGCCGTGGGACAGGGGGCCTATGGCTACACCTTC. J is TRBJ1-2 and V is TRBV14; TRBD1 matches at 12 bases. This CDR3 is 17 amino acids long. Germline CDR1 reads SGHDN; CDR2 reads FVKESK. Trimming at V came to 5 bases and at J to 4 bases, leaving 11 bases not matched to a gene.